This note documents a single TCR beta chain sequence. The sample is drawn from a study of lymphopenia after photon versus proton radiotherapy. Germline V gene data show CDR1 as LGHNA and CDR2 as YSLEER. Trimming took off 0 bases at V and 1 base at J, with 9 bases between the two ends. The CDR3 contains 16 residues. Sequencing used immunoSEQ multiplex PCR; TCRdb keeps in-frame clones, though not all of them. The table shows tens of thousands of clones, with 87% occurring only once. V gene TRBV4-3 combines with J gene TRBJ2-2; perhaps D is TRBD1 or TRBD2 (5 bases each). This receptor was taken from a man older than 75 with esophageal cancer. The sequencing used peripheral blood, collected from a patient treated with proton-based radiotherapy. The CDR3 region has the DNA TGCGCCAGCAGCCAAGAGTGGGGGAGGAACACCGGGGAGCTGTTTTTT. Translating it yields CASSQEWGRNTGELFF.